These T cell receptor beta chains were read from a single sample in a study of blood T cell repertoires in COVID-19. Measured with immunoSEQ multiplex PCR; TCRdb has only the in-frame clones, and not every one. The sample contains around 200,000 clones, about 86% of which appear only once. Sequencing was performed on peripheral blood. These receptors all come from a woman between 18 and 30 years old who had recovered from COVID-19. Each CDR3 is given with its conserved first and last residue. A D gene is named only where the DNA matches it firmly. Where a row states a size, it is once, few, many or the class of an expanded clone; other rows omit it.

d_gene	abundance	v_gene	j_gene	CDR3aa	CDR3nt
TRBD1	few	TRBV6-5	TRBJ1-5	CASSSTGGGQPQHF	TGTGCCAGCAGTTCGACAGGGGGCGGTCAGCCCCAGCATTTT
TRBD1	.	TRBV13	TRBJ2-3	CASSSSRTGGSGTDTQYF	TGTGCCAGCAGCTCCTCCCGGACAGGGGGGAGTGGCACAGATACGCAGTATTTT
TRBD1	.	TRBV28	TRBJ1-5	CASGAVWGGTGDQPQHF	TGTGCCAGCGGGGCCGTTTGGGGTGGGACAGGGGATCAGCCCCAGCATTTT
TRBD1	.	TRBV15	TRBJ2-5	CATSAGTGGLETQYF	TGTGCCACCAGCGCCGGGACAGGGGGCTTGGAGACCCAGTACTTC
TRBD1	.	TRBV7-9	TRBJ1-1	CASSLLQGAEAFF	TGTGCCAGCAGCTTATTACAGGGGGCTGAAGCTTTCTTT
.	.	TRBV4-1	TRBJ1-2	CASSQDTGTYGYTF	TGCGCCAGCAGCCAAGACACAGGGACCTATGGCTACACCTTC
.	.	TRBV7-9	TRBJ1-2	CASRRGLRAEGVNGYTF	TGTGCCAGCAGACGAGGGTTAAGGGCGGAAGGAGTGAATGGCTACACCTTC
.	.	TRBV19	TRBJ1-1	CASSPGFAAFF	TGTGCCAGTAGTCCGGGGTTCGCAGCTTTCTTT
.	.	TRBV12-3/TRBV12-4	TRBJ1-2	CASRSAVGYTF	TGTGCCAGCAGATCCGCGGTTGGCTACACCTTC
TRBD2	.	TRBV7-6	TRBJ2-2	CASSLSLIGAGANTGELFF	TGTGCCAGCAGCTTATCTTTGATCGGTGCGGGAGCTAACACCGGGGAGCTGTTTTTT
.	.	TRBV6-4	TRBJ2-3	CASNPTDTDTQYF	TGTGCCAGCAACCCGACAGACACAGATACGCAGTATTTT
.	.	TRBV10-3	TRBJ2-3	CAISLREEDTQYF	TGTGCCATCAGTCTCAGGGAGGAAGATACGCAGTATTTT
.	.	TRBV18	TRBJ1-2	CASSPPAPRSDYGYTF	TGTGCCAGCTCACCACCGGCCCCCAGGTCCGACTATGGCTACACCTTC
.	.	TRBV7-2	TRBJ2-3	CASSLGRGYSTDTQYF	TGTGCCAGCAGCTTAGGAAGGGGGTACAGCACAGATACGCAGTATTTT
.	.	TRBV14	TRBJ1-1	CASSHLNLPYHPFF	TGTGCCAGCAGCCACCTTAACTTGCCTTACCACCCTTTCTTT
.	.	TRBV6-5	TRBJ1-1	CASSYSGRPKNTEAFF	TGTGCCAGCAGTTACTCGGGCCGCCCTAAGAACACTGAAGCTTTCTTT
TRBD1	few	TRBV6-4	TRBJ1-1	CASSEGKDRGPSEAFF	TGTGCCAGCAGTGAGGGTAAGGACAGGGGGCCGTCTGAAGCTTTCTTT
TRBD2	.	TRBV29-1	TRBJ2-1	CSVGGLARYNEQFF	TGCAGCGTCGGGGGACTAGCGAGATACAATGAGCAGTTCTTC
TRBD1	once	TRBV4-3	TRBJ1-2	CASSQGAVPHHRGDYGYTF	TGCGCCAGCAGCCAAGGGGCGGTTCCTCACCACAGGGGTGACTATGGCTACACCTTC
TRBD1	.	TRBV2	TRBJ2-3	CASSGDRGSTDTQYF	TGTGCCAGCAGTGGGGACAGGGGTTCCACAGATACGCAGTATTTT
.	.	TRBV11-1	TRBJ2-2	CASSLLSANTGELFF	TGTGCCAGCAGCTTGCTTAGCGCGAACACCGGGGAGCTGTTTTTT
.	.	TRBV2	TRBJ2-5	CASSEGTQETQYF	TGTGCCAGCAGTGAAGGTACACAAGAGACCCAGTACTTC
.	.	TRBV19	TRBJ2-3	CASSPAGNTDTQYF	TGTGCCAGTAGTCCGGCGGGAAACACAGATACGCAGTATTTT